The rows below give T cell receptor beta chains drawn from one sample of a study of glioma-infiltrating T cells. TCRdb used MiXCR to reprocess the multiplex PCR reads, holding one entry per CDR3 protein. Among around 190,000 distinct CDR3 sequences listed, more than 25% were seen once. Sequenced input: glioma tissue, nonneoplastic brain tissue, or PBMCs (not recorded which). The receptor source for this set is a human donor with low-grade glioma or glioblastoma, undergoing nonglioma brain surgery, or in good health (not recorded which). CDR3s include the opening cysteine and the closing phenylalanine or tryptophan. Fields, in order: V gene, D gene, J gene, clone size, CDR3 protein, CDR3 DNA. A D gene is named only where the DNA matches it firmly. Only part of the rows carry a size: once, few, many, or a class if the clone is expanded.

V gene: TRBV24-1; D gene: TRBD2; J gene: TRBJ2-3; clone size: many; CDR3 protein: CATSDPGTSGKAADTQYF; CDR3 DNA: TGTGCCACCAGTGATCCGGGGACTAGCGGGAAAGCAGCAGATACGCAGTATTTT
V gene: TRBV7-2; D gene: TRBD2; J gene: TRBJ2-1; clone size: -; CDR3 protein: CVSSLTPGTSGTEQFF; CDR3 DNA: TGTGTTAGCAGCTTAACCCCTGGGACTAGCGGAACCGAGCAGTTCTTC
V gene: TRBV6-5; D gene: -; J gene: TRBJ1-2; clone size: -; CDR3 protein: CASSTGLRYTF; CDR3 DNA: TGTGCCAGCAGTACCGGGTTGCGCTACACCTTC
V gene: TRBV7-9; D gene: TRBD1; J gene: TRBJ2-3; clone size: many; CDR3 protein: CASSSQGFSTDTQYF; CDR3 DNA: TGTGCCAGCAGCTCACAGGGGTTCAGCACAGATACGCAGTATTTT
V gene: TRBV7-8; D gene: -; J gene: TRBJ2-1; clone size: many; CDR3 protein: CASSLGSYNEQFF; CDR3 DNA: TGTGCCAGCAGCTTAGGCTCCTACAATGAGCAGTTCTTC
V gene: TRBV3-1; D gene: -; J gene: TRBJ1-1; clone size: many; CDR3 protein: CASSPQGSGKAFF; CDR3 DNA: TGTGCCAGCAGCCCGCAAGGATCTGGAAAAGCTTTCTTT
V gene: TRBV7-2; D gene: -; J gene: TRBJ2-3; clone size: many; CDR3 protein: CASTRAVRGTDTQYF; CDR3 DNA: TGTGCCAGCACCCGGGCTGTTAGGGGCACAGATACGCAGTATTTT
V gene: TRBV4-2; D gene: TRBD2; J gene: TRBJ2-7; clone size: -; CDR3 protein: CASSPDSERESSYEQYF; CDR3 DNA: TGTGCCAGCAGCCCAGATTCTGAGCGGGAGAGCTCCTACGAGCAGTACTTC
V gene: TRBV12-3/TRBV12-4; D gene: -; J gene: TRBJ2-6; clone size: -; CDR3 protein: CASSFSSSGANVLTF; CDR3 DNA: TGTGCCAGCAGTTTCTCAAGCTCTGGGGCCAACGTCCTGACTTTC
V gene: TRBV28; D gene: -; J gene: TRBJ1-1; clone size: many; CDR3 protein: CASSLSSRDDTEAFF; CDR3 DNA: TGTGCCAGCAGTTTATCCAGCAGGGACGACACTGAAGCTTTCTTT
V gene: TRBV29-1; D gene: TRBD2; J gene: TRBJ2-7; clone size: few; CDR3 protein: CSGGTRGYEQYF; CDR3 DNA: TGCAGCGGGGGGACTAGAGGGTACGAGCAGTACTTC
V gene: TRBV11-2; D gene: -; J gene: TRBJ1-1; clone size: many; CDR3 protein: CASSMGSGTEAFF; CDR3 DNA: TGTGCCAGCAGCATGGGGTCGGGGACTGAAGCTTTCTTT
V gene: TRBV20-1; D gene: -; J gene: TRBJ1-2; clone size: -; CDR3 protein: CSPGLRYTF; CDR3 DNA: TGCAGTCCCGGGCTGCGCTACACCTTC
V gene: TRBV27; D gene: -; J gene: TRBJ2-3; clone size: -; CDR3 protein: CASSSDTDGKDTQYF; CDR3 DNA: TGTGCCAGCAGTTCCGATACGGATGGTAAAGATACGCAGTATTTT
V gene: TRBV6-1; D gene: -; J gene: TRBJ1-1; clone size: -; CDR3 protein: CASSPRGALNIEAFF; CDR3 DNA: TGTGCCAGCAGTCCAAGGGGAGCCTTGAACATTGAAGCTTTCTTT
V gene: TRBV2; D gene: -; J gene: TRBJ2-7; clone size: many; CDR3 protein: CASSVLGSYEQYF; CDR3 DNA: TGTGCCAGCAGTGTATTGGGGTCCTACGAGCAGTACTTC
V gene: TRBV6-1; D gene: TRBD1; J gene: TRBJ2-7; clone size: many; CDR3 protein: CASRQGAGYEQYF; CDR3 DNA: TGTGCCAGCAGACAGGGGGCTGGCTACGAGCAGTACTTC
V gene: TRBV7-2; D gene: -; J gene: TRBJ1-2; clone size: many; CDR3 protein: CASSPRQLNYGYTF; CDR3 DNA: TGTGCCAGCAGCCCCAGGCAGCTTAACTATGGCTACACCTTC
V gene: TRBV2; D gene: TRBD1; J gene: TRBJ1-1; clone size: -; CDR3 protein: CAGSGGQGDTEAFF; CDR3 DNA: TGTGCCGGCAGTGGGGGGCAGGGGGACACTGAAGCTTTCTTT
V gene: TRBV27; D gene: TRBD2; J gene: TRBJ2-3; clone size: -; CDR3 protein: CASSTLAGADTQYF; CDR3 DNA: TGTGCCAGCAGTACACTAGCGGGAGCAGATACGCAGTATTTT
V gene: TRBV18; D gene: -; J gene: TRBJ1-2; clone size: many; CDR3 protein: CASSPRGVDGYTF; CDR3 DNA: TGTGCCAGCTCACCGCGGGGGGTCGATGGCTACACCTTC
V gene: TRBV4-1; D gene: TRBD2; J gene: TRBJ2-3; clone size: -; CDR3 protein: CASSQDGLAGGRDTQYF; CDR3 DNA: TGCGCCAGCAGCCAAGACGGACTAGCGGGAGGGAGAGATACGCAGTATTTT
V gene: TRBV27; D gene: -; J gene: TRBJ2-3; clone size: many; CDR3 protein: CASSPPGWDGRMDTQYF; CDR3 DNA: TGTGCCAGCAGTCCACCTGGGTGGGACGGGAGAATGGATACGCAGTATTTT
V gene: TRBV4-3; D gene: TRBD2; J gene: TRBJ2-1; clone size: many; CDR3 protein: CASSQDLVAGGPNEQFF; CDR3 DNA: TGCGCCAGCAGCCAGGATCTGGTTGCGGGAGGCCCCAATGAGCAGTTCTTC
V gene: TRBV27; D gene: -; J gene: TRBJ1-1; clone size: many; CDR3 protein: CASSLLGGRANTEAFF; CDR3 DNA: TGTGCCAGCAGTCTCTTGGGGGGGAGGGCGAACACTGAAGCTTTCTTT
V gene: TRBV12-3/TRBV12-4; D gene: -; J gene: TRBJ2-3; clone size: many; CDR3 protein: CASSRVTDTQYF; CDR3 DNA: TGTGCCAGCAGCAGAGTCACAGATACGCAGTATTTT
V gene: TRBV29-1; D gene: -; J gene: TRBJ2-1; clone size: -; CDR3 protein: CSVGSGTSALYNKQFF; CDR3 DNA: -
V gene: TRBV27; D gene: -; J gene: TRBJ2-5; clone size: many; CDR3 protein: CASSLKETQYF; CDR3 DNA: TGTGCCAGCAGTTTAAAAGAGACCCAGTACTTC
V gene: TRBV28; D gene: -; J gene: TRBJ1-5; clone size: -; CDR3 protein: CASSLGGKDKPKHF; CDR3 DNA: TGTGCCAGCAGTTTAGGGGGCAAGGATAAGCCCAAGCATTTT
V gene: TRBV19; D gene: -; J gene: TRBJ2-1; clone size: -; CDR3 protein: CASSMGGWDGRLHEQFF; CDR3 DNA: TGTGCCAGTAGTATGGGGGGCTGGGACGGTCGACTCCATGAGCAGTTCTTC
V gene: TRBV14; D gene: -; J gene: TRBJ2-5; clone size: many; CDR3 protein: CASSQRWGQKETQYF; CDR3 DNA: TGTGCCAGCAGCCAAAGGTGGGGGCAAAAAGAGACCCAGTACTTC
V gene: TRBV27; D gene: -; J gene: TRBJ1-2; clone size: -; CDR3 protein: CASSFGPAGRDYGYTF; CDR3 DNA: TGTGCCAGCAGTTTCGGGCCCGCAGGGAGAGACTATGGCTACACCTTC
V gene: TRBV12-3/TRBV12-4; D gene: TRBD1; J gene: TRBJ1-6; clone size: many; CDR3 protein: CASSFRDRDDSPLHF; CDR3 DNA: TGTGCCAGCAGTTTCCGGGACAGGGATGATTCACCCCTCCACTTT
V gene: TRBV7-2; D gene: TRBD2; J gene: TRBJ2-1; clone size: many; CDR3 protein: CASSYRSGSYNEQFF; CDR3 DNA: TGTGCCAGCAGTTATCGTAGCGGGAGCTACAATGAGCAGTTCTTC
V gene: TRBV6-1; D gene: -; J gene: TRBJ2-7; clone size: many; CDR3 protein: CASSPTRPGSYEQYF; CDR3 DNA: TGTGCCAGCAGCCCGACACGCCCGGGGTCCTACGAGCAGTACTTC
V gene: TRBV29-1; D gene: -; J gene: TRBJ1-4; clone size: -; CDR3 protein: CSASTGVEKLLF; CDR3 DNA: TGCAGCGCCTCGACAGGAGTTGAAAAACTGCTTTTT
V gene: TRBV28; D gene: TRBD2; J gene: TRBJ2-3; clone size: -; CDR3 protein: CASSFWSSGSDDTQYF; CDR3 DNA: TGTGCCAGCAGTTTCTGGTCTAGCGGGAGTGATGATACGCAGTATTTT
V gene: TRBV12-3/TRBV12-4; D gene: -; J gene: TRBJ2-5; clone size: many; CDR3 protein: CASSSLGGETQYF; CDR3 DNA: TGTGCCAGCAGCTCACTAGGAGGGGAGACCCAGTACTTC
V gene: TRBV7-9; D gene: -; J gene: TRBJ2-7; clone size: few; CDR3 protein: CASSYQVGLPPYEQYF; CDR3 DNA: TGTGCCAGCAGCTACCAGGTTGGGCTACCCCCCTACGAGCAGTACTTC
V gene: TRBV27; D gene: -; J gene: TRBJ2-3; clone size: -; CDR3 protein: CACSPATDTQYF; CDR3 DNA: TGTGCCTGCAGCCCTGCCACAGATACGCAGTATTTT
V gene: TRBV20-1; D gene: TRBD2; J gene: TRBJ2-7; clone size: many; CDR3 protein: CSAEGLAGSYEQYF; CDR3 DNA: TGCAGTGCGGAGGGACTAGCGGGTTCCTACGAGCAGTACTTC
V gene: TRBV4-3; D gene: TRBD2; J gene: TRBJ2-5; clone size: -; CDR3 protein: CASSSSGTRGQETQYF; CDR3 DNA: TGCGCCAGCAGCTCTTCCGGGACTAGGGGGCAAGAGACCCAGTACTTC
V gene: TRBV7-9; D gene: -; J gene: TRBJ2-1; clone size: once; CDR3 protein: CARSQEPGQGYNEQFF; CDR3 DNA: TGCGCCAGGAGCCAAGAACCCGGGCAAGGCTACAATGAGCAGTTCTTC
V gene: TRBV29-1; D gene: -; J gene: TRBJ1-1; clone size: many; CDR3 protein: CSVSGDTEAFF; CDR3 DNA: TGCAGCGTCTCAGGGGACACTGAAGCTTTCTTT
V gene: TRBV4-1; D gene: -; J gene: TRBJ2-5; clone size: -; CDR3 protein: CASRPGIFYNQETQYF; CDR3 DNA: TGCGCCAGCAGACCCGGGATTTTTTATAATCAAGAGACCCAGTACTTC
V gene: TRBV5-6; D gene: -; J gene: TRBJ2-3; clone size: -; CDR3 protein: CASSLRGAYKDTQYF; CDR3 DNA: TGTGCCAGCAGCTTGCGGGGGGCGTACAAAGATACGCAGTATTTT
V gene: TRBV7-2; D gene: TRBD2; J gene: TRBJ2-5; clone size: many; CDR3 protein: CASSLEVAGGPETQYF; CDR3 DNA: TGTGCCAGCAGCTTAGAGGTAGCGGGAGGGCCTGAGACCCAGTACTTC
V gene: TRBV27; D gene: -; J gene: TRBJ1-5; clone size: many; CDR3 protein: CASRMGRRQPQHF; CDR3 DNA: TGTGCCAGCCGGATGGGACGGCGACAGCCCCAGCATTTT
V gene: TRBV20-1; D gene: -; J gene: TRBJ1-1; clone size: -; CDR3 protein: CSASRTTEAFF; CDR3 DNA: TGCAGTGCTAGCAGGACGACTGAAGCTTTCTTT
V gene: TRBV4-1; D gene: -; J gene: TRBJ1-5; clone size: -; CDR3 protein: CASSQDPDSNKPQHF; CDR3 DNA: TGCGCCAGCAGCCAAGACCCCGACAGCAATAAGCCCCAGCATTTT
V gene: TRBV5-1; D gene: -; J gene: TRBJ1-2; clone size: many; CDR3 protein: CASSVDRQGYTF; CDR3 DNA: TGCGCCAGCAGCGTCGACAGGCAGGGCTACACCTTC